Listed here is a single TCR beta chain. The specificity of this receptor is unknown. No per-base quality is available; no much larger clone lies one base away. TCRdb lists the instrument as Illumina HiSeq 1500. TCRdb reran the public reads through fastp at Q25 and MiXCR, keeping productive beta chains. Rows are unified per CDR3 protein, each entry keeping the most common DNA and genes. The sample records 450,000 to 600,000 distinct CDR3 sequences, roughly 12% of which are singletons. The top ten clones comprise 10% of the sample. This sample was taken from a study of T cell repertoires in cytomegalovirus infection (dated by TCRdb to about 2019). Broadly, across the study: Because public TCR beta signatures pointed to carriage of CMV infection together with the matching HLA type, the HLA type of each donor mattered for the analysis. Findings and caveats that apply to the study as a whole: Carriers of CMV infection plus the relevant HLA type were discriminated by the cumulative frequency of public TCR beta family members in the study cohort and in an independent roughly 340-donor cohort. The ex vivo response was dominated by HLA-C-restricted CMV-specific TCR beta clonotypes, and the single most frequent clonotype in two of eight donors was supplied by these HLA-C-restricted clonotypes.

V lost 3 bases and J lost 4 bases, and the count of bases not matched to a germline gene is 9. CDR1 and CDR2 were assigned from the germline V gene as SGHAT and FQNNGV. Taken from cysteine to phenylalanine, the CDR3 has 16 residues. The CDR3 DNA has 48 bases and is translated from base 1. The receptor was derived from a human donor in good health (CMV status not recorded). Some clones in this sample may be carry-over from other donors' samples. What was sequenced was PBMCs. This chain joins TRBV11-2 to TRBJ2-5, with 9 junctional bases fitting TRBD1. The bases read TGTGCCAGCAGCTTTTGGGACAGGGTTGGCGGAGAGACCCAGTACTTC. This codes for CASSFWDRVGGETQYF.